This T cell receptor (beta chain) appears in the sequencing data of a study of blood T cells in healthy people across ages. Every sample gave at least 5 micrograms of total RNA when it was extracted. The use of a sample-barcoded 5' primer and a J-beta primer mix characterized a second PCR of about 7 to 12 cycles. TCRdb reanalysed the 5' RACE reads using MiXCR and keeps one entry per CDR3 protein. The sample records approximately 850,000 distinct CDR3 sequences, 40% to 50% being singletons. Specimen: blood. This receptor was taken from a man aged 55 to 70 in good health.

CDR3 nucleotides: TGTGCCAGCACACTCCTGGGGTCTTTGAGCTCCTACAATGAGCAGTTCTTC. Protein product: CASTLLGSLSSYNEQFF. The chain joins TRBV27 to TRBJ2-1, with D uncertain. Trimming took 7 bases from V and 0 from J, leaving 19 bases between them. CDR1 MNHEY and CDR2 SMNVEV come from the germline V gene (reference sequence). The CDR3 is 17 amino acids.